This T cell receptor (beta chain) was recovered during a study of blood T cells in healthy people across ages. Study-wide results and caveats: Donor CMV infection status was unknown, possibly confounding age-related changes in expanded clonotypes.

Next came a second PCR, run for roughly 6 to 11 cycles, which used a sample-barcoded 5' primer along with a J-beta primer mix. In TCRdb, the 5' RACE reads were re-called with MiXCR into one record per CDR3 protein. The sample has 1.2 million to 1.5 million distinct CDR3 sequences, roughly 40% seen once. The ends were cut back, 0 bases at V and 8 bases at J, with 9 bases in the middle. Germline loops: CDR1 LGHNA, CDR2 YNFKEQ. The CDR3 covers 13 residues. Concerning this clonotype: Antigen unknown.

The sequencing sample was made of blood. The chain carries TRBV4-2 and TRBJ2-3; D not certain. This receptor was taken from a woman aged 18-30 years in good health. CDR3 nucleotide sequence: TGTGCCAGCAGCCAAGATATCGGTCCTACGCAGTATTTT. It translates to CASSQDIGPTQYF.